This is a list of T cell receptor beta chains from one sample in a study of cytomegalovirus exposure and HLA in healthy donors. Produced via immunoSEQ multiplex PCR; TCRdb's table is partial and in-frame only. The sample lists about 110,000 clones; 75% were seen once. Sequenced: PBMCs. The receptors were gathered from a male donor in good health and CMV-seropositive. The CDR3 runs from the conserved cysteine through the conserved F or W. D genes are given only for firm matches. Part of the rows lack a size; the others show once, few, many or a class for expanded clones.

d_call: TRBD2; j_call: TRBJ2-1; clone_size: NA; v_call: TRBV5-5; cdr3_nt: TGTGCCAGCAGCTCCAACACCCTAGCGGCTAACAATGAGCAGTTCTTC; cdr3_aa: CASSSNTLAANNEQFF
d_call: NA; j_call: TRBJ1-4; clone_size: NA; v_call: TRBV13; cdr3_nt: TGTGCCAGCAGCTTACGCAGGGCCCTAGGTAGGGAAAAACTGTTTTTT; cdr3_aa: CASSLRRALGREKLFF
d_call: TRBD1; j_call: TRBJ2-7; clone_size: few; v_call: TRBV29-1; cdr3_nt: TGCAGCGCCGACAGGGGTGGGGACGAGCAGTACTTC; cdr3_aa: CSADRGGDEQYF
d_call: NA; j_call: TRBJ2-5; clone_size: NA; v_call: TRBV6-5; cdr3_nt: TGTGCCGGCAGATTGGACAGCTTCGAGACCCAGTACTTC; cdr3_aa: CAGRLDSFETQYF
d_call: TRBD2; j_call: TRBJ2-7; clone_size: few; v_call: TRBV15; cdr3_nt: TGTGCCACCAGCAGAGGGGGGGAGGGCCTCAACGAGCAGTACTTC; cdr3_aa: CATSRGGEGLNEQYF
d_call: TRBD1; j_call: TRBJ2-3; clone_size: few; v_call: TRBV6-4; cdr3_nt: TGTGCCAGCAGCGACGGGGGACAGGGGGGTACAGATACGCAGTATTTT; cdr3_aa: CASSDGGQGGTDTQYF
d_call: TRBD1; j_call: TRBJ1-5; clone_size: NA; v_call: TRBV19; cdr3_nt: TGTGCCAGTAGTCCCTCGGACAGGGGGCTGAATCAGCCCCAGCATTTT; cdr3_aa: CASSPSDRGLNQPQHF
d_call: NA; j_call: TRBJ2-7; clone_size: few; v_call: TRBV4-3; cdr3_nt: TGCGCCAGCAGCCATTGGACAGTCTCCTACGAGCAGTACTTC; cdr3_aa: CASSHWTVSYEQYF
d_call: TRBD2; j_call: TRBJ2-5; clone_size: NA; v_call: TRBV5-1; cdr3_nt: TGCGCCAGCAGCCCGGGGGGACTAGCGGGGGGCCAAGAGACCCAGTACTTC; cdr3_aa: CASSPGGLAGGQETQYF
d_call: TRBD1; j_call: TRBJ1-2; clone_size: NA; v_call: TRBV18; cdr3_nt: TGTGCCAGCTCACCAGAACAGGGGGCAAAGGGCTATGGCTACACCTTC; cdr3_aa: CASSPEQGAKGYGYTF
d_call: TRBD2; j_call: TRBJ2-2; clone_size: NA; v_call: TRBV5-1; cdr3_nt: TGCGCCAGCGGACTAGCGGGAGCCGGGGAGCTGTTTTTT; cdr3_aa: CASGLAGAGELFF
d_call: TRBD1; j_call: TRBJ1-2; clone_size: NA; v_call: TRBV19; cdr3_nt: TGTGCCAGTAATAAAGCTGGGACAGACTATGGCTACACCTTC; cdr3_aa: CASNKAGTDYGYTF
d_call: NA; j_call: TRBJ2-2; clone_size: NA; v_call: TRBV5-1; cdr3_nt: TGCGCCAGCAGGGCCAGGGGGGCCGGGGAGCTGTTTTTT; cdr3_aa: CASRARGAGELFF
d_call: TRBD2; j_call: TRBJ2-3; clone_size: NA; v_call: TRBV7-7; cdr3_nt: TGTGCTAGCAGCTTATTCAGCGGGAGTGCAGATACGCAGTATTTT; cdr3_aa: CASSLFSGSADTQYF
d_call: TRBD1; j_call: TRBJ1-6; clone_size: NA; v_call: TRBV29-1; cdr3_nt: TGCAGCGCCCGACAGGGCCCCAATTCACCCCTCCACTTT; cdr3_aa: CSARQGPNSPLHF
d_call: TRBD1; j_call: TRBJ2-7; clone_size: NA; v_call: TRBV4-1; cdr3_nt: TGCGCCAGCAGCCTTCCCGGGACAGGGGCCCTCGAGCAGTACTTC; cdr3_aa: CASSLPGTGALEQYF
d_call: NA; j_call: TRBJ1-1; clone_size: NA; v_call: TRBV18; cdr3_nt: TGTGCCAGCTCACCGCCCGGGGTTCCCATGAACACTGAAGCTTTCTTT; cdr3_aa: CASSPPGVPMNTEAFF
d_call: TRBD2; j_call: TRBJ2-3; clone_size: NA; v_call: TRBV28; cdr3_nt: TGTGCCAGCAGTCTCCCGCTGCCAGCGGGGGCTGGTGATACGCAGTATTTT; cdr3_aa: CASSLPLPAGAGDTQYF
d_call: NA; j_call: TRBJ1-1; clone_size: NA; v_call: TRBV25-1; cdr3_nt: TGTGCCAGTCAGGACACTGAAGCTTTCTTT; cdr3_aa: CASQDTEAFF
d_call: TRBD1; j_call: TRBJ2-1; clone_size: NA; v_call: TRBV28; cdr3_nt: TGTGCCAGCAGTTTGTTAACAGGGGAACAGTTCTTC; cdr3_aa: CASSLLTGEQFF
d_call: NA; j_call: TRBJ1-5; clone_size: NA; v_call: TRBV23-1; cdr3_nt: TGCGCCAGCAGTCAATGGGGCGAGAAACAGATCAGCAATCAGCCCCAGCATTTT; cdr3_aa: CASSQWGEKQISNQPQHF
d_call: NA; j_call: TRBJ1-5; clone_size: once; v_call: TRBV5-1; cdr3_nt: TGCGCCAGCAGCTTGGCGCAGGGGCAGCCCCAGCATTTT; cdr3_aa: CASSLAQGQPQHF
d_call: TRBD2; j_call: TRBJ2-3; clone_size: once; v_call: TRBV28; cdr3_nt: TGTGCCAGCAGGACCGGACTAGACCACACAGATACGCAGTATTTT; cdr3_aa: CASRTGLDHTDTQYF
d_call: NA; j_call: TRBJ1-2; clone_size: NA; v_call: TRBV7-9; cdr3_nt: TGTGCCAGCAGCCAACTTGGCTATGGCTACACCTTC; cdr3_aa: CASSQLGYGYTF